A single sample gave rise to the 30 T cell receptor beta chains below, sequenced in a study of cytomegalovirus exposure and HLA in healthy donors (dated by TCRdb to 2017 to 2019). The protocol used for the library was the immunoSEQ multiplex PCR assay. For the multiplex PCR, a mixture combining 60 forward primers for TCR Vbeta segments and 13 reverse primers for TCR Jbeta segments was used. TCRdb took this table from immuneACCESS and kept in-frame rearrangements with V and J called. Such tables lack part of the clones; where checked against another copy, unresolved V genes explain under half of the gap, and the rest is unexplained. The sample yields about 160,000 clones; approximately 77% were counted once. Of the sample, around 3.5% falls within the top ten clones. Sequencing was done on a sample of PBMCs. Every receptor here comes from a man between 25 and 39 years old in good health and CMV-seropositive.

CDR3 DNA: TGTGCCAGCAGTTCCCTCCGTGGGGGGAACTATGGCTACACCTTC. The encoded protein is CASSSLRGGNYGYTF. This rearrangement joins TRBV27 to TRBJ1-2; perhaps TRBD1 as D (5 bases). The CDR3 runs 15 residues. V was trimmed by 4 bases and J by 2 bases, leaving 14 bases between them. Germline values: CDR1 MNHEY, CDR2 SMNVEV (reference sequence).

The genes are TRBV29-1 and TRBJ1-6; TRBD1 agrees at 8 bases. This CDR3 contains 13 residues. Germline trimming cut 5 bases from V and 7 bases from J; bases unmatched to any gene: 4. Germline V gives CDR1 SQVTM, CDR2 ANQGSEA. The CDR3 region has the DNA TGCAGCGTTATCGGACAGGGAAATTCACCCCTCCACTTT. This encodes CSVIGQGNSPLHF.

The chain joins TRBV28 to TRBJ2-7; 7 bases are a match to TRBD1. Losses at the gene ends were 4 bases for V and 1 base for J; bases not matched to a gene: 1. The CDR3 sequence is 13 residues long. CDR1 is MDHEN, CDR2 SYDVKM, per germline. CDR3 coding DNA: TGTGCCAGCAGTTGGACAGGATCCTACGAGCAGTACTTC. Its translation is CASSWTGSYEQYF.

The genes are TRBV11-3 and TRBJ1-1; D is unresolved. CDR3 size: 13 residues. Germline loops: CDR1 SGHNT, CDR2 YENEEA. V was cut by 3 bases and J by 3 bases, with 8 bases left in between. The CDR3 nucleotides are TGTGCCAGCAGCTTTTCCGGGGACACTGAAGCTTTCTTT. Protein sequence: CASSFSGDTEAFF.

This rearrangement joins TRBV4-3 to TRBJ2-1; D call uncertain. The CDR3 is made up of 13 amino acids. CDR1 is LGHNA, CDR2 YSLEER, per germline. Trimming cost V 1 base and J 6 bases, with 7 bases left between them. This CDR3 is CASSQGPGNEQFF. The CDR3 DNA reads TGCGCCAGCAGCCAAGGTCCAGGCAATGAGCAGTTCTTC.

The chain recombines TRBV5-1 with TRBJ1-6; 9 positions match TRBD1. V lost 4 bases and J lost 7; bases outside the gene matches: 3. The CDR3 consists of 14 residues. Germline CDR1 is SGHRS and CDR2 is YFSETQ. The CDR3 region has the DNA TGCGCCAGCAGCCGCGACAGGGGGAATTCACCCCTCCACTTT. Protein sequence: CASSRDRGNSPLHF.

The rearrangement links TRBV7-9 to TRBJ2-1; D possibly corresponds to TRBD2 (6 bases). CDR3 length equals 15 residues. Per germline, CDR1 SEHNR and CDR2 FQNEAQ (reference sequence). The ends were cut back, 6 bases at V and 5 bases at J, with 17 bases in the middle. The CDR3 nucleotides are TGTGCCAGCAGTCCCTCGGGGGTCCGCAACAATGAGCAGTTCTTC. Translated, it gives CASSPSGVRNNEQFF. Drawing the rest from reference TRBV7-9 and TRBJ2-1, the complete variable domain is DTGVSQNPRHKITKRGQNVTFRCDPISEHNRLYWYRQTLGQGPEFLTYFQNEAQLEKSRLLSDRFSAERPKGSFSTLEIQRTEQGDSAMYLCASSPSGVRNNEQFFGPGTRLTVL.

The J gene is TRBJ2-3, the V gene TRBV7-8; D remains unclear. The germline CDR1 and CDR2 sequences are SGHVS and FQNEAQ. This CDR3 region has 13 residues. V was cut by 5 bases and J by 5 bases, with 11 bases left in between. The CDR3 bases are TGTGCCAGCAGCCTAGTGTCGGGAGATACGCAGTATTTT. As protein: CASSLVSGDTQYF.

This chain uses TRBV6-5 with TRBJ2-7, with unresolved D. V was pared by 0 bases and J by 2 bases, with 8 bases between. CDR1 MNHEY and CDR2 SVGAGI come from the germline V gene. The CDR3 spans 14 residues. The CDR3 DNA reads TGTGCCAGCAGTTACTCGGGCGCCACCTACGAGCAGTACTTC. Translating it yields CASSYSGATYEQYF.

The rearrangement uses TRBV30 and TRBJ2-1; TRBD2 matches at 16 bases. Losses at the gene ends were 1 base for V and 3 bases for J; bases not matched to a gene: 3. The CDR3 is 17 residues long. CDR1 is GTSNPN, CDR2 SVGIG, per germline (reference sequence). CDR3 DNA: TGTGCCTGGAGTGGGGGACTAGCGGGGGGGGGCTACAATGAGCAGTTCTTC. Translating it yields CAWSGGLAGGGYNEQFF.

The chain couples TRBV7-6 to TRBJ2-5; 7 nucleotides line up with TRBD2. Trimming at V came to 4 bases and at J to 4 bases, leaving 9 bases not matched to a gene. Germline lookup yields CDR1 SGHVS and CDR2 FNYEAQ. The CDR3 length is 15 residues. This CDR3 is CASSSRWASGETQYF. The DNA of the CDR3 is TGTGCCAGCAGCTCGAGATGGGCTAGCGGAGAGACCCAGTACTTC.

The chain uses TRBV19 and TRBJ2-7, with 11 bases aligning to TRBD2. The CDR3 is 15 residues long. The ends lost 10 bases at V and 5 bases at J; junction bases unmatched: 13. Germline assignment: CDR1 LNHDA and CDR2 SQIVND (reference sequence). The CDR3 sequence is CATQPLAGGPDEQYF. The CDR3 DNA reads TGTGCCACCCAGCCCCTAGCGGGGGGCCCGGACGAGCAGTACTTC. The full variable domain, completed using reference TRBV19 and TRBJ2-7, is DGGITQSPKYLFRKEGQNVTLSCEQNLNHDAMYWYRQDPGQGLRLIYYSQIVNDFQKGDIAEGYSVSREKKESFPLTVTSAQKNPTAFYLCATQPLAGGPDEQYFGPGTRLTVT.

The chain recombines TRBV10-3 with TRBJ1-6; 11 bases match TRBD1. Germline-derived CDR1 and CDR2 are ENHRY and SYGVKD. Germline trimming cut 7 bases from V and 8 bases from J; bases unmatched to any gene: 1. CDR3 length: 13 amino acids. Here the CDR3 reads CAIMGQGDSPLHF. The CDR3 DNA is TGTGCCATCATGGGACAGGGGGATTCACCCCTCCACTTT.

J is TRBJ2-3 and V is TRBV27, with 9 positions matching TRBD1. Germline trimming cut 5 bases from V and 6 bases from J; bases unmatched to any gene: 9. There are 15 residues in the CDR3. From germline, CDR1 is MNHEY and CDR2 SMNVEV (reference sequence). The DNA of the CDR3 is TGTGCCAGCAGTCCATTCGGGACAGGGCCCGATACGCAGTATTTT. It specifies CASSPFGTGPDTQYF.

The J gene is TRBJ2-7, the V gene TRBV29-1; 7 nucleotides match TRBD1. CDR3 length: 14 residues. The V gene's germline CDR1 is SQVTM and CDR2 ANQGSEA. Trimming took 6 bases from V and 0 from J; bases not matched to a gene: 8. This CDR3 reads CSVQGVSSSYEQYF. The CDR3 DNA reads TGCAGCGTCCAGGGGGTTAGTTCCTCCTACGAGCAGTACTTC.

This rearrangement joins TRBV4-1 to TRBJ2-5; perhaps TRBD2 as D (5 bases). Germline lookup yields CDR1 MGHRA and CDR2 YSYEKL. CDR3 size: 15 residues. The ends were cut back, 1 base at V and 1 base at J, with 10 bases in the middle. CDR3 loop: CASSQGTRRQETQYF. The CDR3 coding sequence is TGCGCCAGCAGCCAAGGGACTCGCCGCCAAGAGACCCAGTACTTC.

The genes are TRBV4-3 and TRBJ2-7; TRBD1 aligns across 10 bases. V trimming: 0 bases; J trimming: 6 bases; junction bases outside the gene matches: 5. There are 15 residues in the CDR3. From germline, CDR1 is LGHNA and CDR2 YSLEER. The DNA for the CDR3 is TGCGCCAGCAGCCAAGAGGGACAGGGGACCAGCGAGCAGTACTTC. Amino acids: CASSQEGQGTSEQYF.

DNA for the CDR3: TGTGCCTGGAATGGCGGGGTCCCAGATACGCAGTATTTT. It encodes CAWNGGVPDTQYF. This chain connects TRBV30 to TRBJ2-3; tentative D call: TRBD2 (6 bases). This CDR3 is built from 13 residues. CDR1 and CDR2 (germline): GTSNPN, SVGIG (reference sequence). Trimming pared 4 bases from V and 4 bases from J, leaving 12 bases between.

J is TRBJ1-6 and V is TRBV25-1, with 10 positions matching TRBD1. The germline CDR1 and CDR2 sequences are MGHDK and SYGVNS. This CDR3 contains 17 residues. The CDR3 coding sequence is TGTTCTAACTTAGGGGGACAGGGGAGCTCCTATAATTCACCCCTCCACTTT. Protein: CSNLGGQGSSYNSPLHF. The full variable domain, its missing parts supplied by reference TRBV25-1 and TRBJ1-6, is EADIYQTPRYLVIGTGKKITLECSQTMGHDKMYWYQQDPGMELHLIHYSYGVNSTEKGDLSSESTVSRIRTEHFPLTLESARPSHTSQYLCSNLGGQGSSYNSPLHFGNGTRLTVT.

The genes are TRBV27 and TRBJ2-1, with 11 bases matching TRBD2. The germline CDR1 and CDR2 sequences are MNHEY and SMNVEV (reference sequence). This CDR3 has 14 amino acids. The J segment lost 3 bases and the V segment lost 10 bases, leaving 5 bases of the junction unmatched. The CDR3 coding sequence is TGTGCCACCGTTAGCGGGGGGGACTACAATGAGCAGTTCTTC. It encodes CATVSGGDYNEQFF.

This clone was picked up a small number of times. The chain uses TRBV4-1 and TRBJ2-1, with 7 nucleotides matching TRBD1. The germline CDR1 and CDR2 sequences are MGHRA and YSYEKL. This CDR3 is built from 13 residues. Trimming at V came to 4 bases and at J to 7 bases, leaving 4 bases not matched to a gene. DNA for the CDR3: TGCGCCAGCAGCCGGTTCAGGGGGAATGAGCAGTTCTTC. It encodes CASSRFRGNEQFF.

The rearrangement uses TRBV29-1 and TRBJ2-7, with 8 bases that match TRBD2. The germline gives CDR1 SQVTM, CDR2 ANQGSEA. The J segment lost 2 bases and the V segment lost 4 bases, leaving 13 bases of the junction unmatched. This CDR3 spans 16 amino acids. DNA for the CDR3: TGCAGCGTTGTCGGTCGTGGGCGGGGGGCGCCCTACGAGCAGTACTTC. Translated, it gives CSVVGRGRGAPYEQYF.

The chain employs TRBV6-5 and TRBJ2-7; 7 nucleotides match TRBD1. CDR3 length: 15 amino acids. The V segment lost 6 bases and the J segment 2 bases; nucleotides outside the gene matches: 10. Germline-derived CDR1 and CDR2 are MNHEY and SVGAGI. The CDR3 DNA follows: TGTGCCAGCAGCATACAGGGGACGGGCACCTACGAGCAGTACTTC. Its protein product is CASSIQGTGTYEQYF.

On this clone itself: At the DNA level, this CDR3 is encoded by other sequences in the same sample as well. Here the CDR3 reads CAWSPGTYNSPLHF. The CDR3 coding sequence is TGTGCCTGGAGCCCAGGGACCTATAATTCACCCCTCCACTTT. The rearrangement links TRBV30 to TRBJ1-6; the D gene is possibly TRBD1 (5 bases). V was pared by 3 bases and J by 2 bases, with 8 bases between. The CDR3 sequence is 14 residues long. Germline CDR1 GTSNPN, CDR2 SVGIG (reference sequence). The variable domain in full, completed from reference TRBV30 and TRBJ1-6, reads SQTIHQWPATLVQPVGSPLSLECTVEGTSNPNLYWYRQAAGRGLQLLFYSVGIGQISSEVPQNLSASRPQDRQFILSSKKLLLSDSGFYLCAWSPGTYNSPLHFGNGTRLTVT.

There are a few counts of this clone. The CDR3 reads CASSSDREASNEQFF. The CDR3, as DNA: TGTGCCAGCAGCAGCGACAGGGAGGCAAGCAATGAGCAGTTCTTC. The chain has TRBV7-6 and TRBJ2-1; TRBD1 is a possible D gene (7 bases). The V end lost 5 bases, the J end lost 6 bases, and 17 bases lay between the germline ends. Germline V gene sequence: CDR1 SGHVS, CDR2 FNYEAQ. The length of the CDR3 is 15 residues.

The J gene is TRBJ1-6, the V gene TRBV18; 7 bases are a match to TRBD1. V trimming: 5 bases; J trimming: 5 bases; junction bases outside the gene matches: 6. Looked up from germline, CDR1 is KGHSH and CDR2 is LQKENI. This CDR3 comprises 15 residues. CDR3 bases: TGTGCCAGCTCAGCGGGACAGAACAATAATTCACCCCTCCACTTT. Translation: CASSAGQNNNSPLHF.

This chain links TRBV29-1 with TRBJ2-1; D is possibly TRBD2 (5 bases). This CDR3 region has 15 residues. The V gene lost 4 bases and the J gene lost 7 bases, with 20 bases spanning the gap. Per germline, CDR1 SQVTM and CDR2 ANQGSEA. The chain's CDR3 is CSVGLGHSSGNEQFF. The CDR3 region has the DNA TGCAGCGTTGGTCTGGGTCATTCCTCGGGGAATGAGCAGTTCTTC.

The sample holds a few counts of this clone. The chain combines TRBV25-1 with TRBJ2-7, with D perhaps TRBD1 (6 bases). This CDR3 spans 14 amino acids. Germline CDR1 reads MGHDK; CDR2 reads SYGVNS. With 4 bases removed from V and 2 bases from J, the gap between germline ends came to 12 bases. The CDR3 region has the DNA TGTGCCAGCAGTGCTACAGGGTCCGCCTACGAGCAGTACTTC. This codes for CASSATGSAYEQYF.

This clone was observed a handful of times. The CDR3, as DNA: TGTGCCACCAAAGTTGGGGCAGGGCAGTTCTTC. It encodes CATKVGAGQFF. This sequence joins TRBV27 and TRBJ2-1, with D perhaps matching TRBD1 (5 bases). The CDR3 sequence is 11 residues long. Germline V gives CDR1 MNHEY, CDR2 SMNVEV (reference sequence). V lost 10 bases and J lost 12, with 16 bases in between.

This clone was counted once. V gene TRBV10-3 combines with J gene TRBJ2-3, with TRBD2 matching over 7 bases. Per germline, CDR1 ENHRY and CDR2 SYGVKD. The CDR3 contains 14 residues. V dropped 7 bases and J dropped 0; count of bases not matched to a gene: 4. The CDR3 bases are TGTGCCATCAAAAGCGGGGCGAGCACAGATACGCAGTATTTT. As protein: CAIKSGASTDTQYF.